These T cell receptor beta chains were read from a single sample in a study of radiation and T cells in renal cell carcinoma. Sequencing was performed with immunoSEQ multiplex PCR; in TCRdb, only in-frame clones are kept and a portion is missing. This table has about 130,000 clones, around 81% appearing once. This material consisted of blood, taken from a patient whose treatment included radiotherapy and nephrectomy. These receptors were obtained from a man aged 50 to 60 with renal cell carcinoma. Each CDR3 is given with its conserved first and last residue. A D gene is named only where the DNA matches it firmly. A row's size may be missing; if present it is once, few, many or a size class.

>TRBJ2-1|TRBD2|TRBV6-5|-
CATTRTSGPYNEQFF
TGTGCCACCACTAGGACTAGCGGCCCCTACAATGAGCAGTTCTTC
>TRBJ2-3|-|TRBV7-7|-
CASSLGLADTQYF
TGTGCTAGCAGCTTAGGTCTGGCAGATACGCAGTATTTT
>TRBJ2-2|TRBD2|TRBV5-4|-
CASSFGGGAGNTGELFF
TGTGCCAGCAGCTTTGGCGGGGGGGCCGGGAACACCGGGGAGCTGTTTTTT
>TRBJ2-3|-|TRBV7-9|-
CASSPSTWATDTQYF
TGTGCCAGCAGTCCGTCTACTTGGGCCACAGATACGCAGTATTTT
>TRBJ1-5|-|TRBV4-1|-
CASSFRGGSNQPQHF
TGCGCCAGCAGCTTTCGGGGGGGGAGCAATCAGCCCCAGCATTTT
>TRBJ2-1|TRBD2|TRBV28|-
CASSGPGLAGASYNEQFF
TGTGCCAGCAGTGGGCCGGGACTAGCGGGAGCTTCCTACAATGAGCAGTTCTTC
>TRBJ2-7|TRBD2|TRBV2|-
CASSERREGLHEQYF
TGTGCCAGCAGCGAAAGGCGGGAGGGCCTCCACGAGCAGTACTTC
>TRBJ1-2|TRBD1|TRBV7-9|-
CASSGGQGSYGYTF
TGTGCCAGCAGCGGCGGACAGGGTAGCTATGGCTACACCTTC
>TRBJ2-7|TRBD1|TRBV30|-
CAWRGTGGVHEQYF
TGTGCCTGGCGGGGGACAGGGGGGGTCCACGAGCAGTACTTC
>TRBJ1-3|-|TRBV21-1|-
CASELPKNGTFLLGNSGNTIYF
TGTGCCAGCGAACTCCCTAAAAACGGGACTTTCCTCCTGGGGAACTCTGGAAACACCATATATTTT
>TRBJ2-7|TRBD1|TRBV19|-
CASSVDRSSYEQYF
TGTGCCAGTAGTGTGGACAGGTCCTCCTACGAGCAGTACTTC
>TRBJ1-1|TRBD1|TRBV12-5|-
CASGEPGGHLNTEAFF
TGTGCTAGTGGTGAACCAGGGGGCCATCTGAATACTGAAGCTTTCTTT
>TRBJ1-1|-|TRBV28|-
CASASPGRGPEAFF
TGTGCCAGCGCCTCCCCCGGGAGAGGACCTGAAGCTTTCTTT
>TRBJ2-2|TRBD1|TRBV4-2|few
CASRGQGVSGELFF
TGTGCCAGCAGGGGACAGGGGGTCTCCGGGGAGCTGTTTTTT
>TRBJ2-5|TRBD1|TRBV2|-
CASSATGAQETQYF
TGTGCCAGCAGCGCTACAGGGGCTCAAGAGACCCAGTACTTC
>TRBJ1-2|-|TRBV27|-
CASSSIPRGHGYTF
TGTGCCAGCAGTTCAATCCCCAGGGGCCATGGCTACACCTTC
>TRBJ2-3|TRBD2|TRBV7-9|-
CASSPGTSGFTDTQYF
TGTGCCAGCAGCCCAGGGACTAGCGGGTTCACAGATACGCAGTATTTT
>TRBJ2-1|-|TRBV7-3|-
CASSLTGSNEQFF
TGTGCCAGCAGCTTAACGGGGAGTAATGAGCAGTTCTTC
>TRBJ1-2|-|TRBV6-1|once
CASSFDSYPDGYTF
TGTGCCAGCAGTTTCGACAGCTACCCAGATGGCTACACCTTC
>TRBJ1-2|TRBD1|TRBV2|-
CASSAAGGYGYTF
TGTGCCAGCAGTGCCGCAGGGGGCTATGGCTACACCTTC
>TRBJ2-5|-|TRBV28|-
CASSLRGETQYF
TGTGCCAGCAGTTTACGGGGAGAGACCCAGTACTTC
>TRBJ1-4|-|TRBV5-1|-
CASSLGNTATNEKLFF
TGCGCCAGCAGCTTGGGAAACACTGCAACTAATGAAAAACTGTTTTTT
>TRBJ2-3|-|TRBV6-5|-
CASKYSEAGVTDTQYF
TGTGCCAGCAAATACTCCGAGGCAGGGGTCACAGATACGCAGTATTTT
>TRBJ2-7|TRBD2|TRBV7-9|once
CASSGTSGVTYEQYF
TGTGCCAGCAGCGGCACTAGCGGGGTCACCTACGAGCAGTACTTC
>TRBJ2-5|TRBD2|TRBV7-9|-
CASSLASSGGEETQYF
TGTGCCAGCAGCTTAGCTTCTAGCGGGGGGGAAGAGACCCAGTACTTC
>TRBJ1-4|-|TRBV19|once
CASSIQPGGNEKLFF
TGTGCCAGTAGTATACAACCAGGAGGGAATGAAAAACTGTTTTTT
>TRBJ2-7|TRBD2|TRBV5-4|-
CASSSGLAGGLYEQYF
TGTGCCAGCAGCTCCGGACTAGCGGGAGGGCTCTACGAGCAGTACTTC
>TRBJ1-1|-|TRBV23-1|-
CASSQSGGRNTEAFF
TGCGCCAGCAGTCAATCGGGGGGCCGGAACACTGAAGCTTTCTTT
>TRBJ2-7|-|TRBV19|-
CASSPGTYEQYF
TGTGCCAGTAGTCCGGGAACCTACGAGCAGTACTTC
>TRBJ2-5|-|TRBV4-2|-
CASSPGWGRAQETQYF
TGTGCCAGCAGTCCAGGTTGGGGCAGGGCACAAGAGACCCAGTACTTC
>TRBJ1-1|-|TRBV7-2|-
CASTPGWRNTEAFF
TGTGCCAGCACCCCAGGTTGGAGAAACACTGAAGCTTTCTTT
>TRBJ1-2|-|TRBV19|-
CASSPGAGYGYTF
TGTGCCAGTAGTCCGGGCGCCGGCTATGGCTACACCTTC
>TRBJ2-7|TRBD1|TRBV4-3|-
CASSQLAGTDDSYEQYF
TGCGCCAGCAGCCAGCTGGCCGGGACAGACGACTCCTACGAGCAGTACTTC
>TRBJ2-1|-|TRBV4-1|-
CASSQDPDRTQYNEQFF
TGCGCCAGCAGCCAAGATCCGGACAGAACCCAATACAATGAGCAGTTCTTC
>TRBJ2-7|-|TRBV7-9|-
CASSLGTRSYEQYF
TGTGCCAGCAGCTTAGGGACCCGCTCCTACGAGCAGTACTTC
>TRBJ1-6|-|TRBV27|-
CASRTPGASPLHF
TGTGCCAGCAGAACCCCAGGGGCCTCACCCCTCCACTTT
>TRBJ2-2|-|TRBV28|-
CASRSHRDTAYTGELFF
TGTGCCAGCAGAAGCCACCGGGACACAGCCTACACCGGGGAGCTGTTTTTT
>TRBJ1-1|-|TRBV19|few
CASSDRNTEAFF
TGTGCCAGTTCAGACAGGAACACTGAAGCTTTCTTT
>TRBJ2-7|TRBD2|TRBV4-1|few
CASSQVAVGLASAYEQYF
TGCGCCAGCAGCCAAGTAGCAGTGGGACTAGCGAGCGCCTACGAGCAGTACTTC
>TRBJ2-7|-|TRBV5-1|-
CASSRDTPYEQYF
TGCGCCAGCAGCCGGGACACCCCCTACGAGCAGTACTTC
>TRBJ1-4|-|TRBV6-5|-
CASSPGREKLFF
TGTGCCAGCAGTCCCGGACGGGAAAAACTGTTTTTT
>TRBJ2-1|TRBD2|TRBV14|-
CASRQGLGSWNEQFF
TGTGCCAGCAGGCAGGGACTAGGCAGTTGGAATGAGCAGTTCTTC
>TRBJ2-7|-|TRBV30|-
CAWSTYRETYEQYF
TGTGCCTGGAGTACCTACAGGGAAACCTACGAGCAGTACTTC
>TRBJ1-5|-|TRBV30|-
CAWSDSRGNQPQHF
TGTGCCTGGAGTGACTCCAGGGGCAATCAGCCCCAGCATTTT
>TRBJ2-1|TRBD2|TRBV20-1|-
CSARLAGGPVF
TGCAGTGCTAGACTAGCGGGGGGGCCGGTCTTC
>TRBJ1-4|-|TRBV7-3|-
CASSPLNGGISNEKLFF
TGTGCCAGCAGCCCACTCAATGGAGGAATCAGTAATGAAAAACTGTTTTTT
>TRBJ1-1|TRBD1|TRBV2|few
CASTVTGAMNTEAFF
TGTGCCAGCACTGTGACAGGGGCCATGAACACTGAAGCTTTCTTT